This paragraph reports one T cell receptor beta chain. Antigen unknown. The use of a sample-barcoded 5' primer and a J-beta primer mix characterized a second PCR of roughly 6 to 11 cycles. Every individual sample yielded 3 million or more paired-end reads (each containing CDR3). In TCRdb, the 5' RACE reads were re-called with MiXCR into one record per CDR3 protein. The table lists about a million distinct CDR3 sequences, less than 45% of them singletons. These data come from a study of blood T cells in healthy people across ages. Study-wide results and limits: It was found that TCR beta diversity correlated strongly with the percentage of naive T cells. Long-lived and aged donors differed, with more naive CD4+ cells and higher diversity in the long-lived. Any conclusive comparison of naive versus antigen-experienced cells was prevented by using unsorted PBMCs.

The CDR3 extends over 14 amino acids. Germline CDR1 is SNHLY and CDR2 is FYNNEI. V lost 10 bases and J lost 8; bases outside the gene matches: 9. The specimen was blood. The sequence came from a young man in good health. J is TRBJ1-6 and V is TRBV2, with 9 bases aligning to TRBD1. CDR3 in DNA: TGTGCCACATACCGGGACAGGGTCGATTCACCCCTCCACTTT. The encoded protein is CATYRDRVDSPLHF.